These 25 T cell receptor beta chains came from one sample sequenced in a study of cytomegalovirus exposure and HLA in healthy donors. PCR was performed using 60 Vbeta and 13 Jbeta primers. Profiled with immunoSEQ multiplex PCR; TCRdb holds only in-frame clones, not every one. The sample consists of approximately 160,000 clones, 82% of them appearing once. The source material was PBMCs. The receptor set was obtained from a girl between 10 and 17 years old in good health and CMV-seropositive.

This clone was recorded only once. The genes are TRBV19 and TRBJ1-5; D is perhaps TRBD1 (5 bases). The CDR3 sequence is 14 residues long. Trimming shortened V by 6 bases and J by 7 bases, and 16 bases separated the two germline ends. Germline-derived CDR1 and CDR2 are LNHDA and SQIVND (reference sequence). CDR3 DNA sequence: TGTGCCAGTAGCACCGGCGCGGACACCCAGCCCCAGCATTTT. Its protein is CASSTGADTQPQHF.

The CDR3: CASSLGQGNTEAFF. The CDR3 DNA reads as TGTGCCAGCAGCTTGGGACAGGGGAATACTGAAGCTTTCTTT. The J gene is TRBJ1-1, the V gene TRBV7-2, with 10 bases that match TRBD1. Germline-derived CDR1 and CDR2 are SGHTA and FQGNSA. The CDR3 is 14 amino acids. J gave up 5 bases and V 3 bases, and 3 bases lay outside the gene matches.

V usage is TRBV6-1 and J usage is TRBJ2-1, with 11 bases fitting TRBD1. This CDR3 contains 15 residues. J was trimmed by 4 bases and V by 3 bases; bases with no gene match: 2. Per the germline V gene, CDR1 is MNHNS and CDR2 is SASEGT. In nucleotides, the CDR3 is TGTGCCAGCAGTGAGGGGACAGGGGGATACAATGAGCAGTTCTTC. It encodes CASSEGTGGYNEQFF.

V usage is TRBV27 and J usage is TRBJ2-5, with D perhaps TRBD1 (6 bases). The CDR3 is 14 residues long. The V gene lost 5 bases and the J gene lost 5 bases, with 15 bases spanning the gap. CDR1 and CDR2 (germline): MNHEY, SMNVEV (reference sequence). CDR3 DNA sequence: TGTGCCAGCAGTCTCGCAGGGGTTTCGGAGACCCAGTACTTC. It encodes CASSLAGVSETQYF.

The CDR3 is CAPLQSPNTEAFF. The CDR3 DNA reads as TGTGCCCCGTTACAGAGTCCGAACACTGAAGCTTTCTTT. The chain joins TRBV10-3 to TRBJ1-1; D is unclear. CDR1 is ENHRY and CDR2 is SYGVKD in the germline V gene. V gave up 11 bases and J gave up 1 base, with 14 bases separating them. The CDR3 sequence is 13 residues long.

The rearrangement links TRBV4-3 to TRBJ2-7; D uncertain. This CDR3 contains 14 residues. The V end was cut by 1 base, the J end by 0 bases, with 7 bases between. Germline V gene sequence: CDR1 LGHNA, CDR2 YSLEER. In DNA form, the CDR3 reads TGCGCCAGCAGCCAAGTAGCCAGCTCCTACGAGCAGTACTTC. Encoded protein: CASSQVASSYEQYF.

Only a few counts were recorded for this clone. The V gene is TRBV5-4, the J gene TRBJ2-2; 12 bases are shared with TRBD2. With 4 bases clipped from V and 3 bases from J, the junction kept 10 bases outside the gene matches. Germline V gives CDR1 SGHNT, CDR2 YYREEE (reference sequence). The CDR3 covers 18 residues. The CDR3 DNA is TGTGCCAGCAGCGCTACCCTAGCGGGGGGGCAGGACACCGGGGAGCTGTTTTTT. It yields the protein CASSATLAGGQDTGELFF. Combining the CDR3 with reference TRBV5-4 and TRBJ2-2 gives the whole variable domain ETGVTQSPTHLIKTRGQQVTLRCSSQSGHNTVSWYQQALGQGPQFIFQYYREEENGRGNFPPRFSGLQFPNYSSELNVNALELDDSALYLCASSATLAGGQDTGELFFGEGSRLTVL.

This clone showed up just a few times. This chain joins TRBV9 and TRBJ2-1; D remains unclear. CDR1 and CDR2 from the germline V gene are SGDLS and YYNGEE. This CDR3 comprises 16 residues. Trimming took off 0 bases at V and 1 base at J, with 11 bases between the two ends. Here the CDR3 reads CASSVEPVGSYNEQFF. CDR3 sequence (DNA): TGTGCCAGCAGCGTAGAACCAGTTGGTTCCTACAATGAGCAGTTCTTC.

The rearrangement uses TRBV7-2 and TRBJ2-1; maybe TRBD2 (5 bases). The V and J ends lost 1 base and 0 bases respectively, with 7 bases between them. The CDR3 covers 15 residues. Germline V CDR1 and CDR2: SGHTA, FQGNSA. Here the CDR3 reads CASSLVGSSYNEQFF. As DNA, the CDR3 is TGTGCCAGCAGCTTAGTAGGGAGCTCCTACAATGAGCAGTTCTTC.

V is TRBV2 and J is TRBJ2-7; no reliable D call. V was trimmed by 8 bases and J by 6 bases, leaving 14 bases between them. Germline CDR1 is SNHLY and CDR2 is FYNNEI. This CDR3 contains 12 residues. The CDR3 DNA sequence: TGTGCCAGCTGCGGTTCGAAACGCGAGCAGTACTTC. Translated, it gives CASCGSKREQYF.

This rearrangement joins TRBV6-1 to TRBJ2-7, with 12 bases identical to TRBD2. The CDR3 consists of 13 residues. CDR1 MNHNS and CDR2 SASEGT come from the germline V gene. After removal of 3 bases from V and 7 bases from J, the junction contained 1 base not matched to a gene. The CDR3 here is CASSEGLAGEQYF. DNA of the CDR3: TGTGCCAGCAGTGAGGGACTAGCGGGTGAGCAGTACTTC.

CDR3 protein: CASSQGPDSPYNEQFF. CDR3 in DNA: TGCGCCAGCAGCCAAGGGCCGGACAGTCCCTACAATGAGCAGTTCTTC. V usage is TRBV4-1 and J usage is TRBJ2-1; D is perhaps TRBD1 (6 bases). V shed 1 base and J shed 2 bases, with 12 bases lying between them. Germline V gene lookup returns CDR1 MGHRA and CDR2 YSYEKL. The CDR3 runs to 16 residues.

The chain combines TRBV6-6 with TRBJ1-5; 7 bases fit TRBD1. The CDR3 has 16 residues. The germline gives CDR1 MNHNY, CDR2 SVGAGI (reference sequence). With 5 bases clipped from V and 0 bases from J, the junction kept 7 bases outside the gene matches. In nucleotides, the CDR3 is TGTGCCAGCAGTACCGGGACAGATTATAGCAATCAGCCCCAGCATTTT. It codes for CASSTGTDYSNQPQHF.

The genes are TRBV14 and TRBJ2-5; tentative D call: TRBD1 (6 bases). The J call is in doubt because the DNA end fits TRBJ2-7 better. Germline CDR1 is SGHDN and CDR2 is FVKESK. This CDR3 has 15 residues. This CDR3 reads CASSQGGDRRYEQYF. In DNA, the CDR3 is TGTGCCAGCAGCCAAGGCGGAGACAGGCGTTACGAGCAGTACTTC.

This chain uses TRBV19 with TRBJ2-1, with D uncertain. The V gene lost 1 base and the J gene lost 4 bases, with 14 bases spanning the gap. Germline values: CDR1 LNHDA, CDR2 SQIVND (reference sequence). The CDR3 spans 16 residues. The CDR3 loop reads CASSIAPLGSYNEQFF. CDR3 sequence (DNA): TGTGCCAGTAGTATAGCCCCACTGGGCTCATACAATGAGCAGTTCTTC.

This chain joins TRBV12-2 and TRBJ2-7; the table calls TRBD2, which could not be checked here. TRBV12-2 is noted as a pseudogene. The CDR3 length is 19 residues. The DNA for the CDR3 is TGTGCAAGTCGCTTAGTGACAGCGGGGGGGTCTAGTGATGTGTACGAGCAGTACTTC. This encodes CASRLVTAGGSSDVYEQYF.

This chain uses TRBV9 with TRBJ2-1; tentatively, D is TRBD2 (6 bases). The V end was cut by 0 bases, the J end by 2 bases, with 9 bases between. The CDR3 contains 15 residues. Germline lookup yields CDR1 SGDLS and CDR2 YYNGEE. In DNA form, the CDR3 reads TGTGCCAGCAGCGTAGCGGAGGGCGCCTACAATGAGCAGTTCTTC. This sequence encodes CASSVAEGAYNEQFF.

V is TRBV6-5 and J is TRBJ2-2, with D possibly being TRBD1 (6 bases). Trimming left V 6 bases short and J 6 bases short, with 11 bases between. This CDR3 comprises 13 residues. Per germline, CDR1 MNHEY and CDR2 SVGAGI. The CDR3 is CASSRTGPGELFF. CDR3 DNA sequence: TGTGCCAGCAGCCGAACAGGGCCCGGGGAGCTGTTTTTT.

The J gene is TRBJ2-2, the V gene TRBV2; 8 positions match TRBD1. J lost 7 bases, V lost 1 base, and 5 bases had no gene match. Germline CDR1 is SNHLY and CDR2 is FYNNEI. The CDR3 runs to 15 residues. DNA for the CDR3: TGTGCCAGCAGTGAAGAGACAGGGGCTATCGGGGAGCTGTTTTTT. Translation: CASSEETGAIGELFF.

The rearrangement links TRBV15 to TRBJ2-3; 10 bases fit TRBD2. CDR3 length: 17 amino acids. Germline lookup yields CDR1 LNHNV and CDR2 YYDKDF (reference sequence). V shed 5 bases and J 5 bases; nucleotides not matched to a gene: 13. This CDR3 reads CATSEDAGLAAEDTQYF. The CDR3, as DNA: TGTGCCACCAGCGAAGATGCCGGACTAGCGGCGGAAGATACGCAGTATTTT.

There are a few counts of this clone. The chain recombines TRBV4-1 with TRBJ2-6; D gene ambiguous. V lost 0 bases to trimming and J lost 1 base, with 7 bases between them. CDR1 MGHRA and CDR2 YSYEKL come from the germline V gene. The CDR3 runs to 16 residues. CDR3: CASSQDRSSGANVLTF. As DNA, the CDR3 is TGCGCCAGCAGCCAAGACAGGTCATCTGGGGCCAACGTCCTGACTTTC.

The chain employs TRBV27 and TRBJ2-7; TRBD1 matches at 9 bases. J lost 0 bases, V lost 4 bases, and 10 bases had no gene match. The germline V gene encodes CDR1 MNHEY and CDR2 SMNVEV (reference sequence). This CDR3 contains 17 residues. CDR3 amino acids: CASSYTGQGYYSYEQYF. The CDR3 DNA is TGTGCCAGCAGTTACACGGGACAGGGTTATTACTCCTACGAGCAGTACTTC.

The chain has TRBV11-2 and TRBJ2-7; 9 nucleotides align to TRBD1. This CDR3 region has 15 residues. The V segment lost 2 bases and the J segment 6 bases; nucleotides outside the gene matches: 8. Germline V gene lookup returns CDR1 SGHAT and CDR2 FQNNGV. CDR3 region: CASSLIPGQGFEQYF. The CDR3 DNA reads as TGTGCCAGCAGCTTAATACCGGGACAGGGCTTCGAGCAGTACTTC.

This rearrangement joins TRBV13 to TRBJ2-7; 8 bases agree with TRBD2. Germline V lookup: CDR1 PRHDT, CDR2 FYEKMQ (reference sequence). J gave up 2 bases and V 1 base, and 10 bases lay outside the gene matches. This CDR3 has 17 amino acids. The CDR3, as DNA: TGTGCCAGCAGCTTAGTTCGGGGGGGCAGGGGTACCTACGAGCAGTACTTC. It yields the protein CASSLVRGGRGTYEQYF.

This clone turned up a few times. The sample contains more than one DNA sequence encoding this CDR3. This chain joins TRBV27 and TRBJ2-7, with D tentatively TRBD2 (5 bases). V was cut by 2 bases and J by 0 bases, with 8 bases left in between. Germline CDR1 is MNHEY and CDR2 is SMNVEV (reference sequence). CDR3 size: 14 residues. CDR3 region: CASSLTGSSYEQYF. As DNA, the CDR3 is TGTGCCAGCAGTTTAACGGGGTCCTCCTACGAGCAGTACTTC.